A selection of T cell receptor beta chains follows, all from one sample in a study of beta chain features in type 1 diabetes. Sequencing used immunoSEQ multiplex PCR; TCRdb keeps in-frame clones, though not all of them. The sample includes about 900,000 clones, 17% of them seen just once. Sequencing was done on a sample of naive CD4+ T cells from blood. These receptors were taken from a woman between 18 and 29 years old in good health. CDR3s include the opening cysteine and the closing phenylalanine or tryptophan. The D gene is left open where the match is weak. Clone size, where shown, is once, few, many, or a class for clones that have expanded.

D: -
V: TRBV27
J: TRBJ2-3
size: -
CDR3: CASSLLATTDTQYF
DNA: TGTGCCAGCAGTTTACTTGCGACCACAGATACGCAGTATTTT

D: TRBD1
V: TRBV6-6
J: TRBJ2-7
size: -
CDR3: CASSKTGKTYEQYF
DNA: TGTGCCAGCAGTAAGACAGGGAAGACCTACGAGCAGTACTTC

D: TRBD2
V: TRBV15
J: TRBJ2-3
size: -
CDR3: CATSSRLAGTDTQYF
DNA: TGTGCCACCAGCTCAAGACTAGCGGGAACAGATACGCAGTATTTT

D: -
V: TRBV9
J: TRBJ2-6
size: few
CDR3: CASSVTPGANVLTF
DNA: TGTGCCAGCAGCGTAACCCCTGGGGCCAACGTCCTGACTTTC

D: -
V: TRBV11-2
J: TRBJ1-2
size: -
CDR3: CASSPSVDSLNYGYTF
DNA: TGTGCCAGCAGCCCGTCGGTGGACAGCTTGAACTATGGCTACACCTTC

D: -
V: TRBV10-3
J: TRBJ2-5
size: -
CDR3: CAISESGQKETQYF
DNA: TGTGCCATCAGTGAGTCTGGGCAGAAAGAGACCCAGTACTTC

D: -
V: TRBV6-6
J: TRBJ1-2
size: few
CDR3: CASSYSAPYGYTF
DNA: TGTGCCAGCAGTTACTCGGCTCCTTATGGCTACACCTTC

D: -
V: TRBV5-1
J: TRBJ1-1
size: -
CDR3: CASSLFMNTEAFF
DNA: TGCGCCAGCAGCTTGTTCATGAACACTGAAGCTTTCTTT

D: TRBD2
V: TRBV7-9
J: TRBJ2-1
size: -
CDR3: CASSRTSGVNEQFF
DNA: TGTGCCAGCAGTCGGACTAGCGGGGTAAATGAGCAGTTCTTC

D: TRBD1
V: TRBV5-1
J: TRBJ1-5
size: -
CDR3: CASSLTGTGSNQPQHF
DNA: TGCGCCAGCAGCCTGACCGGGACAGGTAGCAATCAGCCCCAGCATTTT

D: TRBD2
V: TRBV10-3
J: TRBJ2-7
size: few
CDR3: CAISELAGRYEQYF
DNA: TGTGCCATCAGTGAGTTAGCGGGAAGGTACGAGCAGTACTTC

D: -
V: TRBV7-8
J: TRBJ2-3
size: -
CDR3: CASSSVGEGLFSTDTQYF
DNA: TGTGCCAGCAGCTCGGTGGGCGAAGGGTTATTTAGCACAGATACGCAGTATTTT

D: TRBD2
V: TRBV19
J: TRBJ2-1
size: -
CDR3: CASSIRGSSYNEQFF
DNA: TGTGCCAGTAGTATACGCGGGAGCTCCTACAATGAGCAGTTCTTC

D: TRBD1
V: TRBV4-1
J: TRBJ2-7
size: few
CDR3: CASSQDPGTETYEQYF
DNA: TGCGCCAGCAGCCAAGATCCAGGGACAGAAACCTACGAGCAGTACTTC

D: TRBD1
V: TRBV6-5
J: TRBJ1-1
size: -
CDR3: CASSLSGQGRLGAFF
DNA: TGTGCCAGCAGCCTCTCGGGACAGGGACGGTTGGGAGCTTTCTTT

D: -
V: TRBV7-2
J: TRBJ2-5
size: -
CDR3: CASSLYKAGRETQYF
DNA: TGTGCCAGCAGCTTATATAAGGCGGGGCGAGAGACCCAGTACTTC

D: TRBD1
V: TRBV5-4
J: TRBJ1-1
size: few
CDR3: CASSVDRGTEAFF
DNA: TGTGCCAGCAGCGTAGACAGGGGCACTGAAGCTTTCTTT

D: -
V: TRBV18
J: TRBJ2-1
size: -
CDR3: CASSPADGSSNEQFF
DNA: TGTGCCAGCTCACCAGCCGATGGTAGTTCCAATGAGCAGTTCTTC

D: -
V: TRBV7-2
J: TRBJ2-5
size: -
CDR3: CASSKGSTRETQYF
DNA: TGTGCCAGCAGCAAGGGAAGCACCAGAGAGACCCAGTACTTC

D: -
V: TRBV28
J: TRBJ2-2
size: -
CDR3: CASKSLNTGELFF
DNA: TGTGCCAGCAAATCCCTGAACACCGGGGAGCTGTTTTTT

D: -
V: TRBV28
J: TRBJ2-7
size: -
CDR3: CASSTGSYEQYF
DNA: TGTGCCAGCAGTACAGGTTCTTACGAGCAGTACTTC

D: TRBD1
V: TRBV12-5
J: TRBJ2-5
size: few
CDR3: CASGPGGGETQYF
DNA: TGTGCTAGTGGTCCAGGGGGTGGGGAGACCCAGTACTTC

D: TRBD2
V: TRBV5-1
J: TRBJ2-1
size: -
CDR3: CTSKVSSGNSYNEQFF
DNA: TGCACCAGCAAGGTTTCTAGCGGGAACTCCTACAATGAGCAGTTCTTC

D: -
V: TRBV10-3
J: TRBJ2-7
size: few
CDR3: CAISEGSSSSYEQYF
DNA: TGTGCCATCAGTGAGGGGAGCTCGAGCTCCTACGAGCAGTACTTC

D: -
V: TRBV7-9
J: TRBJ2-1
size: -
CDR3: CASSLPGSKGSEQFF
DNA: TGTGCCAGCAGCTTACCGGGATCTAAGGGCTCGGAGCAGTTCTTC

D: -
V: TRBV27
J: TRBJ1-2
size: few
CDR3: CASSFRGVGQGGYTF
DNA: TGTGCCAGCAGTTTTCGAGGGGTCGGGCAAGGTGGCTACACCTTC

D: -
V: TRBV6-1
J: TRBJ2-3
size: few
CDR3: CASSRVEDTQYF
DNA: TGTGCCAGCAGTCGGGTTGAGGATACGCAGTATTTT

D: TRBD1
V: TRBV7-2
J: TRBJ2-7
size: -
CDR3: CASSPGQGSEQYF
DNA: TGTGCCAGCAGCCCCGGACAGGGCAGCGAGCAGTACTTC

D: TRBD1
V: TRBV11-2
J: TRBJ2-7
size: few
CDR3: CASSSIRQGRLYEQYF
DNA: TGTGCCAGCAGTTCTATTCGACAGGGGCGTCTCTACGAGCAGTACTTC

D: TRBD2
V: TRBV18
J: TRBJ2-5
size: -
CDR3: CASSAGLAGAETQYF
DNA: TGTGCCAGCTCGGCCGGACTAGCGGGAGCGGAGACCCAGTACTTC

D: -
V: TRBV18
J: TRBJ2-5
size: -
CDR3: CASSPQGFGETQYF
DNA: TGTGCCAGCTCACCTCAGGGTTTTGGAGAGACCCAGTACTTC

D: -
V: TRBV7-8
J: TRBJ2-1
size: -
CDR3: CASRPPGRNNEQFF
DNA: TGTGCCAGCAGGCCCCCCGGACGGAACAATGAGCAGTTCTTC

D: -
V: TRBV7-2
J: TRBJ2-1
size: few
CDR3: CASSLASAPWDEQFF
DNA: TGTGCCAGCAGCTTAGCTAGCGCGCCTTGGGATGAGCAGTTCTTC

D: TRBD2
V: TRBV7-2
J: TRBJ2-5
size: few
CDR3: CASSLGLLAGGGETQYF
DNA: TGTGCCAGCAGCTTAGGGCTCCTAGCGGGAGGGGGAGAGACCCAGTACTTC

D: TRBD1
V: TRBV7-2
J: TRBJ2-2
size: -
CDR3: CASSRQGYGELFF
DNA: TGTGCCAGCAGCAGACAGGGGTACGGGGAGCTGTTTTTT

D: TRBD1
V: TRBV6-5
J: TRBJ2-7
size: -
CDR3: CASSNRTGQYF
DNA: TGTGCCAGCAGTAATAGGACAGGGCAGTACTTC

D: -
V: TRBV5-1
J: TRBJ2-3
size: few
CDR3: CASSLVKTDTQYF
DNA: TGCGCCAGCAGCTTGGTGAAGACAGATACGCAGTATTTT

D: -
V: TRBV6-6
J: TRBJ2-6
size: few
CDR3: CASSYERTTGANVLTF
DNA: TGTGCCAGCAGTTACGAGAGGACAACTGGGGCCAACGTCCTGACTTTC

D: TRBD1
V: TRBV5-1
J: TRBJ2-7
size: -
CDR3: CASSSISGQGYEQYF
DNA: TGCGCCAGCAGCAGTATCTCGGGACAGGGCTACGAGCAGTACTTC

D: -
V: TRBV19
J: TRBJ2-3
size: few
CDR3: CASTRTRDTDTQYF
DNA: TGTGCCAGTACCCGGACGCGGGACACAGATACGCAGTATTTT

D: TRBD1
V: TRBV25-1
J: TRBJ2-4
size: -
CDR3: CASSAGDSVQYF
DNA: TGTGCCAGCAGTGCAGGGGACAGTGTTCAGTACTTC

D: -
V: TRBV28
J: TRBJ1-2
size: few
CDR3: CASRGTGTNYGYTF
DNA: TGTGCCAGCAGAGGGACGGGGACGAACTATGGCTACACCTTC

D: -
V: TRBV7-2
J: TRBJ2-7
size: -
CDR3: CASSLWGYEQYF
DNA: TGTGCCAGCAGCTTATGGGGTTACGAGCAGTACTTC

D: TRBD1
V: TRBV7-9
J: TRBJ2-7
size: -
CDR3: CASSPDRGYEQYF
DNA: TGTGCCAGCAGCCCCGACAGGGGCTACGAGCAGTACTTC

D: -
V: TRBV7-8
J: TRBJ2-2
size: few
CDR3: CASSLGRRVENTGELFF
DNA: TGTGCCAGCAGCTTAGGACGCAGGGTGGAAAACACCGGGGAGCTGTTTTTT

D: -
V: TRBV7-8
J: TRBJ2-1
size: few
CDR3: CASSLRQRPGGSYNEQFF
DNA: TGTGCCAGCAGCCTAAGACAGAGACCTGGGGGGTCCTACAATGAGCAGTTCTTC

D: -
V: TRBV2
J: TRBJ2-4
size: few
CDR3: CASSVGGTGNIQYF
DNA: TGTGCCAGCAGTGTCGGCGGGACGGGAAACATTCAGTACTTC

D: -
V: TRBV25-1
J: TRBJ2-1
size: few
CDR3: CASSERGVKFF
DNA: TGTGCCAGCAGTGAAAGGGGCGTCAAGTTCTTC

D: TRBD1
V: TRBV7-2
J: TRBJ2-5
size: few
CDR3: CASSLVRDRQETQYF
DNA: TGTGCCAGCAGCTTAGTCCGGGACAGACAAGAGACCCAGTACTTC

D: -
V: TRBV21-1
J: TRBJ2-3
size: few
CDR3: CASSKRRLAVGSSTDTQYF
DNA: TGTGCCAGCAGCAAAAGGAGACTAGCGGTGGGCTCTAGCACAGATACGCAGTATTTT

D: -
V: TRBV12-5
J: TRBJ2-6
size: once
CDR3: CASGLSGANVLTF
DNA: TGTGCTAGTGGGCTGTCTGGGGCCAACGTCCTGACTTTC

D: TRBD2
V: TRBV27
J: TRBJ2-1
size: few
CDR3: CASSQRGTSGSQGNQFF
DNA: TGTGCCAGCAGTCAGCGTGGGACTAGCGGGAGCCAGGGGAATCAGTTCTTC

D: -
V: TRBV7-3
J: TRBJ2-7
size: few
CDR3: CASSSWTSPVSEQYF
DNA: TGTGCCAGCAGCTCCTGGACCAGTCCTGTCTCCGAGCAGTACTTC

D: -
V: TRBV14
J: TRBJ2-1
size: -
CDR3: CASSPLRAGDMDEQFF
DNA: TGTGCCAGCAGCCCCCTCCGGGCAGGGGATATGGATGAGCAGTTCTTC